The 23 T cell receptor beta chains below come from one sample, sequenced in a study of vaccination effects on CD4 cells after COVID-19. These receptors' targets are unknown. Using immunoSEQ multiplex PCR, the repertoire was profiled, and TCRdb retains in-frame clones only, with some absent. In the table there are 25,000 to 35,000 clones, approximately 78% of which are singletons. In the ViraFEST assay, antigen-specific CD4+ clonotypes were identified by expansion after peptide-pool stimulation. Subsequent to 10 days of culture, CD4+ T cells were isolated. All participants had two doses of either the BNT162b2 or mRNA-1273 vaccine. The sequencing here drew on CD4+ T cells from PBMCs cultured with HCoV-NL63 spike peptides, taken after COVID-19 vaccination. These receptors originate from a human donor who received a COVID-19 vaccine. Some clones in this sample may be carry-over from other donors' samples.

V is TRBV2 and J is TRBJ1-1, with D possibly TRBD1 on 5 matching bases. CDR1 and CDR2 (germline): SNHLY, FYNNEI. The CDR3 is 15 residues long. V dropped 2 bases and J dropped 0 bases, with 10 bases sitting between them. CDR3 nucleotides: TGTGCCAGCAGTGAAATCGACAGAGTGAACACTGAAGCTTTCTTT. Translation gives CASSEIDRVNTEAFF.

The rearrangement links TRBV6-1 to TRBJ2-7, with TRBD1 matching 7 bases. The germline CDR1 and CDR2 sequences are MNHNS and SASEGT. CDR3 length equals 15 residues. V lost 2 bases to trimming and J lost 0 bases; unmatched junction nucleotides: 4. The CDR3 bases are TGTGCCAGCAGTGAAAGGACAGGAAGCTCCTACGAGCAGTACGTC. It is translated as CASSERTGSSYEQYV.

This clone was found once. The genes are TRBV27 and TRBJ1-4; possible D gene TRBD1, 6 bases. V shed 8 bases and J shed 8 bases, with 18 bases lying between them. Germline values: CDR1 MNHEY, CDR2 SMNVEV (reference sequence). This CDR3 has 14 residues. The CDR3 is CASRTGLGAEKLFF. For the CDR3, the DNA is TGTGCCAGCCGAACAGGCCTGGGGGCCGAAAAACTGTTTTTT. The entire variable domain, with the rest obtained from reference TRBV27 and TRBJ1-4, is as follows: EAQVTQNPRYLITVTGKKLTVTCSQNMNHEYMSWYRQDPGLGLRQIYYSMNVEVTDKGDVPEGYKVSRKEKRNFPLILESPSPNQTSLYFCASRTGLGAEKLFFGSGTQLSVL.

The rearrangement uses TRBV21-1 and TRBJ2-7; TRBD2 reflects the table's D call only, with no check against the DNA. TRBV21-1 has pseudogene status. There are 17 residues in the CDR3. The chain's CDR3 is CADRQGSAGGGPYEQYV. CDR3 bases: TGTGCCGACCGACAGGGCTCGGCCGGGGGGGGACCCTACGAGCAGTACGTC.

J is TRBJ2-5 and V is TRBV12-3 or TRBV12-4; D remains ambiguous. V was shortened by 3 bases and J by 2 bases, with 7 bases between the two germline ends. The CDR3 sequence is 13 residues long. The CDR3 loop reads CASSFYRQETQYF. Written as DNA, the CDR3 is TGTGCCAGCAGTTTTTACAGACAAGAGACCCAGTACTTC.

The J gene is TRBJ2-3, the V gene TRBV5-8; TRBD1 or TRBD2 may be the D gene (5 bases each). Germline CDR1 is SGHTS and CDR2 is YDEGEE. The CDR3 length is 16 residues. V was shortened by 7 bases and J by 4 bases, with 22 bases between the two germline ends. In DNA, the CDR3 is TGTGCCAGCCCAACCGTCCCGGGACGGCGCCCAGATACGCAGTATTTT. Translation gives CASPTVPGRRPDTQYF.

The V and J genes are TRBV4-1 and TRBJ1-5; D is unclear. CDR1 is MGHRA, CDR2 YSYEKL, per germline. V gave up 1 base and J gave up 6 bases, with 22 bases separating them. The CDR3 extends over 18 amino acids. CDR3 sequence (DNA): TGCGCCAGCAGCCAAGTCGACATGGGCATGAGCGCGGGTCAGCCCCAGCATTTT. It yields the protein CASSQVDMGMSAGQPQHF.

The V gene is TRBV29-1, the J gene TRBJ2-4; 7 positions agree with TRBD1. J lost 3 bases, V lost 7 bases, and 3 bases had no gene match. This CDR3 is 12 amino acids long. Germline CDR1 SQVTM, CDR2 ANQGSEA. CDR3 DNA sequence: TGCAGCGGGTGGGACAGCAAAAACATTCAGTACTTC. The encoded protein is CSGWDSKNIQYF.

The chain uses TRBV5-1 and TRBJ2-5; a possible D gene is TRBD2 (6 bases). Trimming took off 4 bases at V and 0 bases at J, with 13 bases between the two ends. Germline V lookup: CDR1 SGHRS, CDR2 YFSETQ. The CDR3 runs 15 residues. The chain's CDR3 is CASSPQTGDQETQYF. CDR3 sequence (DNA): TGCGCCAGCAGCCCACAGACGGGAGACCAAGAGACCCAGTACTTC.

This chain uses TRBV5-8 with TRBJ1-2; 10 nucleotides align to TRBD1. This CDR3 spans 17 amino acids. Germline lookup yields CDR1 SGHTS and CDR2 YDEGEE. V was clipped by 1 base and J by 5 bases; unmatched bases: 11. The CDR3 DNA is TGTGCCAGCAGCTTGCGACAGGGGGCCGTTCCGACGTATGGCTACACCTTC. Its protein is CASSLRQGAVPTYGYTF.

The chain combines TRBV27 with TRBJ1-6, with D hard to call. The germline CDR1 and CDR2 sequences are MNHEY and SMNVEV (reference sequence). V was trimmed by 3 bases and J by 9 bases, leaving 12 bases between them. There are 14 residues in the CDR3. CDR3 in amino acids: CASSFFQVTSPLHF. The CDR3 coding sequence is TGTGCCAGCAGTTTCTTCCAGGTTACTTCACCCCTCCACTTT.

The chain recombines TRBV28 with TRBJ2-5, with D possibly TRBD1 on 6 matching bases. Trimming removed 1 base at V and 9 bases at J, with 18 bases between. CDR1 and CDR2 from the germline V gene are MDHEN and SYDVKM. The CDR3 loop spans 15 amino acids. CDR3 in DNA: TGTGCCAGCAGTTTATTCAGACAGGTCCCCGGGGCCCAGTACTTC. The encoded protein is CASSLFRQVPGAQYF.

This clone was counted only a few times. This sequence joins TRBV4-2 and TRBJ2-7; TRBD1 matches 11 bases. The CDR3 is made up of 17 amino acids. Germline-derived CDR1 and CDR2 are LGHNA and YNFKEQ. Trimming at V came to 0 bases and at J to 7 bases, leaving 11 bases not matched to a gene. CDR3 DNA: TGTGCCAGCAGCCAAGATAGCCGGGACAGGGGGGTCAGAGAGCAGTACGTC. Its translation: CASSQDSRDRGVREQYV.

The chain uses TRBV5-6 and TRBJ2-7; D is unclear. Trimming pared 2 bases from V and 2 bases from J, leaving 8 bases between. The CDR3 is 13 amino acids. Germline-derived CDR1 and CDR2 are SGHDT and YYEEEE. The CDR3 here is CASSFGRAYEQYV. Here the CDR3 DNA reads TGTGCCAGCAGCTTCGGCAGAGCCTACGAGCAGTACGTC.

The rearrangement links TRBV6-1 to TRBJ2-3; a possible D gene is TRBD1 (6 bases). The CDR3 contains 14 residues. Trimming removed 2 bases at V and 5 bases at J, with 11 bases between. CDR1 is MNHNS and CDR2 is SASEGT in the germline V gene. CDR3 DNA sequence: TGTGCCAGCAGTGAACAGGGGAAGGGAGATACGCAGTATTTT. Translating it yields CASSEQGKGDTQYF.

The chain links TRBV12-3 or TRBV12-4 to TRBJ2-5; no clear D gene. This CDR3 is built from 13 residues. The V end lost 1 base, the J end lost 2 bases, and 5 bases lay between the germline ends. The CDR3 loop is CASSLERQETQYF. The CDR3 DNA follows: TGTGCCAGCAGTTTAGAGAGACAAGAGACCCAGTACTTC.

DNA for the CDR3: TGTGCCACCAGCAGAGATCGGACTAGCGGGAGGGGGCACACTAGCACAGATACGCAGTATTTT. As protein: CATSRDRTSGRGHTSTDTQYF. The chain recombines TRBV15 with TRBJ2-3, with 15 bases fitting TRBD2. The CDR3 totals 21 residues. CDR1 is LNHNV, CDR2 YYDKDF, per germline (reference sequence). V was clipped by 0 bases and J by 0 bases; unmatched bases: 10. Based on the CDR3 plus reference TRBV15 and TRBJ2-3, the full variable domain is DAMVIQNPRYQVTQFGKPVTLSCSQTLNHNVMYWYQQKSSQAPKLLFHYYDKDFNNEADTPDNFQSRRPNTSFCFLDIRSPGLGDTAMYLCATSRDRTSGRGHTSTDTQYFGPGTRLTVL.

In its sample, this clone was seen a few times. V gene TRBV2 combines with J gene TRBJ2-5, with 14 bases matching TRBD2. The germline gives CDR1 SNHLY, CDR2 FYNNEI. The CDR3 runs 19 residues. The J segment lost 5 bases and the V segment lost 3 bases, leaving 14 bases of the junction unmatched. CDR3 in amino acids: CASSDRLTSGGALTETQYF. CDR3 nucleotides: TGTGCCAGCAGTGATCGTCTGACTAGCGGGGGGGCTCTGACGGAGACCCAGTACTTC.

The chain is built from TRBV5-1 and TRBJ2-2; 9 nucleotides align to TRBD2. V was clipped by 3 bases and J by 7 bases; unmatched bases: 10. This CDR3 is built from 16 residues. Germline CDR1 is SGHRS and CDR2 is YFSETQ. The CDR3 DNA reads TGCGCCAGCAGCTATAGCGGGGGCATCGACGTCGGGGAGCTGTTTTTT. Protein: CASSYSGGIDVGELFF.

The chain links TRBV18 to TRBJ2-3, with TRBD2 matching over 13 bases. The junction had 8 bases not matched to a gene; V was cut back by 3 bases and J by 2 bases. This CDR3 contains 18 residues. Germline values: CDR1 KGHSH, CDR2 LQKENI. The CDR3 region is CASSPYRLAGGLTDTQYF. CDR3 nucleotides: TGTGCCAGCTCACCCTATAGACTAGCGGGGGGTCTCACAGATACGCAGTATTTT.

A few counts support this clone. The chain carries TRBV20-1 and TRBJ1-2; no firm D call. Germline values: CDR1 DFQATT, CDR2 SNEGSKA (reference sequence). There are 11 residues in the CDR3. V lost 4 bases, J lost 3 bases, and 6 bases lay in between. This CDR3 reads CSAISYYGYTF. CDR3 sequence (DNA): TGCAGTGCTATCAGCTACTATGGCTACACCTTC.

V gene TRBV29-1 combines with J gene TRBJ1-5, with D hard to call. Germline CDR1 is SQVTM and CDR2 is ANQGSEA. The CDR3 runs 13 residues. V was clipped by 4 bases and J by 3 bases, with 10 bases between them. CDR3 region: CSVVLGSNQPQHF. CDR3 coding DNA: TGCAGCGTTGTCTTAGGGTCCAATCAGCCCCAGCATTTT.

This rearrangement joins TRBV24-1 to TRBJ2-7; D is uncertain. CDR3 length: 12 residues. CDR1 KGHDR and CDR2 SFDVKD come from the germline V gene. Trimming removed 3 bases from V and 4 bases from J, with 6 bases in between. CDR3 sequence (DNA): TGTGCCACCAGTGATCCCGTATACGAGCAGTACGTC. Its translation: CATSDPVYEQYV.